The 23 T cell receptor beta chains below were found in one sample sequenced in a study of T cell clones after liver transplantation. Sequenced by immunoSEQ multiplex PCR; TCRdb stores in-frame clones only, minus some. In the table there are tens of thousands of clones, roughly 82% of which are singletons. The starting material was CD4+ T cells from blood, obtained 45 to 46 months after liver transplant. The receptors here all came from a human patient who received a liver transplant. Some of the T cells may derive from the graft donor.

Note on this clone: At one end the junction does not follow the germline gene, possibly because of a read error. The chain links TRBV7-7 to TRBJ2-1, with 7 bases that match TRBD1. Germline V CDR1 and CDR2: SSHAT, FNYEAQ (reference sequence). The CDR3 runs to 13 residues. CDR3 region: CASSLGGADEQFF. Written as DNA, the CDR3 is TGTGCTAGCAGCTTAGGGGGCGCCGATGAGCAGTTCTTC.

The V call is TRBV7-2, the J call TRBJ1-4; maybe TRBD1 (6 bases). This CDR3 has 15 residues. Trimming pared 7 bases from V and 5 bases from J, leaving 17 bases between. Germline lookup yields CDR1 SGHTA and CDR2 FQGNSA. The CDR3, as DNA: TGTGCCAGCACCATGCCTACAGGGATCAATGAAAAACTGTTTTTT. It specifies CASTMPTGINEKLFF. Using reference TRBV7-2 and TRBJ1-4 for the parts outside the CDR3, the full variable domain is GAGVSQSPSNKVTEKGKDVELRCDPISGHTALYWYRQSLGQGLEFLIYFQGNSAPDKSGLPSDRFSAERTGGSVSTLTIQRTQQEDSAVYLCASTMPTGINEKLFFGSGTQLSVL.

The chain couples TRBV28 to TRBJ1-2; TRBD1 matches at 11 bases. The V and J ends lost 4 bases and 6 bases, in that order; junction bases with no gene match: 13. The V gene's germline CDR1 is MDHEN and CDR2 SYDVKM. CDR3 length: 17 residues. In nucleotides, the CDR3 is TGTGCCAGCAGTTCAGGAGGAGGGGACAGGGGGATCGATGGCTACACCTTC. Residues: CASSSGGGDRGIDGYTF.

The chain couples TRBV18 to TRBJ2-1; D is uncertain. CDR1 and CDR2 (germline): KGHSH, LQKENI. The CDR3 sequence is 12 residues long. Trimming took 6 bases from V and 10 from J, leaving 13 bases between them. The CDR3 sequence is CASSRRTTEQFF. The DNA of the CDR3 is TGTGCCAGCTCTCGGCGCACGACGGAGCAGTTCTTC.

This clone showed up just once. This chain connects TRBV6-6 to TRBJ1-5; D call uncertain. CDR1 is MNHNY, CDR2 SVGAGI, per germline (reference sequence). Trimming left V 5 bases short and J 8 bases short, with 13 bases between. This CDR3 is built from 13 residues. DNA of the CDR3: TGTGCCAGCAGTACCCTAGGCGGAAAGCCCCAGCATTTT. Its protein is CASSTLGGKPQHF.

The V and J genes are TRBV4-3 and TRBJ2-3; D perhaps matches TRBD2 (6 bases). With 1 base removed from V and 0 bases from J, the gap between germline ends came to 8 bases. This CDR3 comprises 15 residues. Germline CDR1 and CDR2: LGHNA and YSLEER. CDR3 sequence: CASSQGEVSTDTQYF. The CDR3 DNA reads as TGCGCCAGCAGCCAAGGGGAGGTGAGCACAGATACGCAGTATTTT.

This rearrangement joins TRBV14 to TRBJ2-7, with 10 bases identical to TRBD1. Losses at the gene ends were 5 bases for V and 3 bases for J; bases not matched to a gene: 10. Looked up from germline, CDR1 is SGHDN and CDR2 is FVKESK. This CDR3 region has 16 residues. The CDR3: CASSYSGRTGGYEQYF. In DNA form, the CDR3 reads TGTGCCAGCAGCTACTCCGGGCGGACAGGGGGCTACGAGCAGTACTTC.

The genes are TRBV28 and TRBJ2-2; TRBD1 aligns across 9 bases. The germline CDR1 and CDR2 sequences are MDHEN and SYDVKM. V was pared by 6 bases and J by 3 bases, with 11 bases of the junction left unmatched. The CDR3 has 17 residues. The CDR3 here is CASSHLLGTGYTGELFF. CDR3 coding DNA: TGTGCCAGCAGCCACTTACTCGGGACAGGGTACACCGGGGAGCTGTTTTTT.

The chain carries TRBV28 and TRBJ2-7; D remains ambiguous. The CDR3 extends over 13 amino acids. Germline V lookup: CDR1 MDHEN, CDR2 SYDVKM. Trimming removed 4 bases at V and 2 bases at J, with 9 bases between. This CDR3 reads CASSSRAPYEQYF. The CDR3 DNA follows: TGTGCCAGCAGTTCACGGGCCCCCTACGAGCAGTACTTC. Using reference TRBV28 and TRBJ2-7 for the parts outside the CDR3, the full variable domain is DVKVTQSSRYLVKRTGEKVFLECVQDMDHENMFWYRQDPGLGLRLIYFSYDVKMKEKGDIPEGYSVSREKKERFSLILESASTNQTSMYLCASSSRAPYEQYFGPGTRLTVT.

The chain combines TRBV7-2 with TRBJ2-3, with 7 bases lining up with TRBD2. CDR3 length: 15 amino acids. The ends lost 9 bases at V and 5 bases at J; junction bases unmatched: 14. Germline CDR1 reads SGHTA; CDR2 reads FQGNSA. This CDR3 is CASSKLALSLDTQYF. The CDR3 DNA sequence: TGTGCCAGTTCCAAACTAGCGTTGTCTTTAGATACGCAGTATTTT.

CDR3 sequence: CASSQDPAKADEQYF. The CDR3 nucleotides read TGTGCCAGCAGCCAAGATCCCGCTAAAGCGGACGAGCAGTACTTC. The chain recombines TRBV4-2 with TRBJ2-7; a possible D gene is TRBD2 (5 bases). This CDR3 comprises 15 residues. CDR1 and CDR2 from the germline V gene are LGHNA and YNFKEQ. Trimming took 0 bases from V and 5 from J, leaving 14 bases between them.

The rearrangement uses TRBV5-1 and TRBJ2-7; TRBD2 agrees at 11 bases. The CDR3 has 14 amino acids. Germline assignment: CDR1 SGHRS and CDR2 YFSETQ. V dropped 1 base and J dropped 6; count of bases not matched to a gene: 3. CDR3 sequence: CASSLTSGSVEQYF. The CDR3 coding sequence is TGCGCCAGCAGCTTGACTAGCGGGAGTGTCGAGCAGTACTTC.

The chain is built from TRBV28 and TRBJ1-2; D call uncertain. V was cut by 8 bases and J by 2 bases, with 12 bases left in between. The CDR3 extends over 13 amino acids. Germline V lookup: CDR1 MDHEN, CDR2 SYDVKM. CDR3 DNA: TGTGCCAGCCGGAATGGCAGGAACTATGGCTACACCTTC. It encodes CASRNGRNYGYTF.

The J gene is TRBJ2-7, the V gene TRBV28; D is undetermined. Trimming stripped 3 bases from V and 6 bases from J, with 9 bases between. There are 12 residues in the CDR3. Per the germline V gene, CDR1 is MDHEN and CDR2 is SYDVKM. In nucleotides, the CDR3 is TGTGCCAGCAGTTTTGGGGATACCGAGCAGTACTTC. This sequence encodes CASSFGDTEQYF.

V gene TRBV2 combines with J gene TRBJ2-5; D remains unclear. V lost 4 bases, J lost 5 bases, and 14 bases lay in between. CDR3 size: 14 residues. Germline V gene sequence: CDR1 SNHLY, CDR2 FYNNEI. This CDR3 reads CASSGSTGRETQYF. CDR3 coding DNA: TGTGCCAGCAGTGGCTCGACGGGCCGGGAGACCCAGTACTTC.

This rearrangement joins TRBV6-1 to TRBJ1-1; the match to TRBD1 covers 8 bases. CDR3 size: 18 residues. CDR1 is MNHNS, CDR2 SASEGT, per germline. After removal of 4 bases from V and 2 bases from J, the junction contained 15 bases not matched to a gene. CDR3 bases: TGTGCCAGCAGTGCCGAACAGGGGGTTATGGGGAGAAACACTGAAGCTTTCTTT. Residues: CASSAEQGVMGRNTEAFF.

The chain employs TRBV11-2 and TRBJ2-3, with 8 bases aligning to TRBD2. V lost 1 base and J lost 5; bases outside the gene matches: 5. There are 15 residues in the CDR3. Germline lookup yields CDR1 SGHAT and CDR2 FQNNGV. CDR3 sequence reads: CASSLGSGIIDTQYF. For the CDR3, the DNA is TGTGCCAGCAGCTTAGGTAGCGGGATTATAGATACGCAGTATTTT.

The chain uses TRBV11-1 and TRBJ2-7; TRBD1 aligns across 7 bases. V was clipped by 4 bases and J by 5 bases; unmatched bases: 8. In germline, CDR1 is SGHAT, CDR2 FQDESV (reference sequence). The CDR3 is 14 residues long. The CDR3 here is CASSSGQPRNEQYF. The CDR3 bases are TGTGCCAGCAGCTCGGGACAGCCGCGGAACGAGCAGTACTTC.

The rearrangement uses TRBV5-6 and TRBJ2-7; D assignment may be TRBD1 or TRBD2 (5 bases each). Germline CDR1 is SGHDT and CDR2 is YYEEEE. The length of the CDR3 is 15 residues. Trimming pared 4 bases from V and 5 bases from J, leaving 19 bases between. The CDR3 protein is CASSPKGTPAHEQYF. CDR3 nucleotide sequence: TGTGCCAGCAGCCCGAAGGGGACCCCGGCCCACGAGCAGTACTTC.

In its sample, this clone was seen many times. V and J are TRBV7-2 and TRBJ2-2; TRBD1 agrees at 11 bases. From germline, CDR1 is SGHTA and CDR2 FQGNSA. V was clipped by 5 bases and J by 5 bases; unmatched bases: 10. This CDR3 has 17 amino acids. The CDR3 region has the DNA TGTGCCAGCAGCGTGGACAGGGGGCAAACCAGAACCGGGGAGCTGTTTTTT. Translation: CASSVDRGQTRTGELFF.

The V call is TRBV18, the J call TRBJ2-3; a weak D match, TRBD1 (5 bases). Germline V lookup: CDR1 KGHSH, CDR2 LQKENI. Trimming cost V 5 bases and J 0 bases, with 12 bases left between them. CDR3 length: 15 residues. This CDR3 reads CASSGRQYSTDTQYF. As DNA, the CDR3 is TGTGCCAGCTCAGGCCGACAGTACAGCACAGATACGCAGTATTTT.

DNA for the CDR3: TGTGCCTGGAGGGACATGGGGTTCAGCACAGATACGCAGTATTTT. This encodes CAWRDMGFSTDTQYF. V and J are TRBV30 and TRBJ2-3, with D possibly matching TRBD1 (5 bases). V lost 3 bases and J lost 0, with 13 bases in between. This CDR3 is built from 15 residues. Germline values: CDR1 GTSNPN, CDR2 SVGIG (reference sequence).

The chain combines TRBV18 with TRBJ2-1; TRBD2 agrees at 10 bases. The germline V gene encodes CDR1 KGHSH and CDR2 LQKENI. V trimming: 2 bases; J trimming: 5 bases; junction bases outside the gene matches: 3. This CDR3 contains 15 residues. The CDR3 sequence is CASSPELAGNNEQFF. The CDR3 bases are TGTGCCAGCTCACCAGAACTAGCGGGAAACAATGAGCAGTTCTTC.